The clone carrying this TCR beta chain showed up just once. The data stem from a study of blood T cell repertoires in COVID-19. Study-wide context: T cells, B-cell-depleted T cells, or PBMCs supplied cDNA or gDNA.

Germline assignment: CDR1 SGHDN and CDR2 FVKESK. Trimming pared 4 bases from V and 6 bases from J, leaving 16 bases between. The CDR3 sequence is 14 residues long. TCRdb's table, derived via immunoSEQ multiplex PCR, lists solely in-frame clones and lacks some. The table shows hundreds of thousands of clones, with around 80% occurring only once. Input material: peripheral blood. The sequence was obtained from a man older than 75 with acute or convalescent COVID-19. The rearrangement uses TRBV14 and TRBJ2-7; D perhaps matches TRBD2 (5 bases). CDR3 DNA sequence: TGTGCCAGCAGCCTCAGAGGGCAAAATGGCGAGCAGTACTTC. This encodes CASSLRGQNGEQYF.